The following is a T cell receptor beta chain sequence with its context. This record comes from a study of blood T cell repertoires in COVID-19. Background on the study: The United States, Italy and Spain were the sources of the acute and convalescent COVID-19 samples. PBMCs, B-cell-depleted T cells, or T cells were the source of the cDNA or gDNA that made up the material.

Original processing notes: Cell counts per sample came from amplifying reference gene primers. TCRdb's table, derived via immunoSEQ multiplex PCR, lists solely in-frame clones and lacks some. V and J calls and clone size come straight from that table; D and trimming were deduced from the DNA. The sample has 280,000 or so clones; about 80% are singletons. CDR3 length: 15 residues. V was pared by 4 bases and J by 6 bases, with 11 bases of the junction left unmatched. Germline-derived CDR1 and CDR2 are SGHDT and YYEEEE. This chain connects TRBV5-6 to TRBJ2-3; TRBD1 agrees at 7 bases. The sample taken for sequencing was peripheral blood. This TCR was sampled from a woman aged 45 to 65 who had recovered from COVID-19. CDR3 sequence: CASSNDRDFFDTQYF. The CDR3 DNA follows: TGTGCCAGCAGCAACGACAGGGATTTTTTCGATACGCAGTATTTT.